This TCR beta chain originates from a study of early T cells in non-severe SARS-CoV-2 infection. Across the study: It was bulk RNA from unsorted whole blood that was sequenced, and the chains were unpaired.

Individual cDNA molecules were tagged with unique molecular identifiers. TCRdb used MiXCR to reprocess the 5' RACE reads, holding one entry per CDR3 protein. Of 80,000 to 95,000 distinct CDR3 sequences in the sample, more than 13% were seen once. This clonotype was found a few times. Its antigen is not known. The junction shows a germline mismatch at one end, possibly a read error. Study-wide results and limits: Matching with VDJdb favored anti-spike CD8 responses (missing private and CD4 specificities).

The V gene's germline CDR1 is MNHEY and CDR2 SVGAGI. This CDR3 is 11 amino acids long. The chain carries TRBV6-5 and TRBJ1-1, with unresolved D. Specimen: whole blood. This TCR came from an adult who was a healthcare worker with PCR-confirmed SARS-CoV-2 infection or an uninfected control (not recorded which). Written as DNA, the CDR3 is TGTGCCAGCAGTTCGCCACCCGACATACTTTTT. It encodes CASSSPPDILF.